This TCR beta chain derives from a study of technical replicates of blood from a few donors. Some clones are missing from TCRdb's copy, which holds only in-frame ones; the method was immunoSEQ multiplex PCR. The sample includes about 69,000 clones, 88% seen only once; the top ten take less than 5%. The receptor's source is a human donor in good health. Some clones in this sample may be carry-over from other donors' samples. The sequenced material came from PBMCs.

The CDR3 nucleotides read TGTGCCAGCAGCCGCGACATTTCCACTGAAGCTTTCTTT. This sequence encodes CASSRDISTEAFF. V is TRBV7-2 and J is TRBJ1-1; no firm D call. This CDR3 has 13 residues. The V end lost 5 bases, the J end lost 4 bases, and 11 bases lay between the germline ends. Germline assignment: CDR1 SGHTA and CDR2 FQGNSA.